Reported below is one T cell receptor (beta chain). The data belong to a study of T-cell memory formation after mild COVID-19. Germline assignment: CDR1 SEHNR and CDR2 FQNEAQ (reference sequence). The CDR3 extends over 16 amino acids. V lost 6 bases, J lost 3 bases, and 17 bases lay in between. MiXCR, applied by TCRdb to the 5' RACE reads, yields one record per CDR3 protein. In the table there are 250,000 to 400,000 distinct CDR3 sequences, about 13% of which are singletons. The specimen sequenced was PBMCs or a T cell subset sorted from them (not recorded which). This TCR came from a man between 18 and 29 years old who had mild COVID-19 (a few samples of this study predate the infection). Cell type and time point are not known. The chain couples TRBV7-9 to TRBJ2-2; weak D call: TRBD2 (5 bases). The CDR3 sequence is CASSPRAQRDTGELFF. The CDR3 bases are TGTGCCAGCAGTCCTCGGGCCCAGAGGGACACCGGGGAGCTGTTTTTT.